The sequence of this TCR beta chain was determined in a study of naive and memory T cell subsets. Concerning this clonotype: The target antigen is unknown. A read error may account for a junction end that differs from germline.

Regarding the study as a whole: Findings for naive and memory subsets could not be checked against ground truth. Gini index rose across naive, CM, EM and EMRA in CD4 and CD8.

An equimolar mix of two oligonucleotides served as the beta constant-region primer for TRBC1 and TRBC2. Nested alpha and beta constant-region primers with the SP2 primer drove four PCR rounds on ligated cDNA. TCRdb processed the UMI-ligation and nested PCR reads anew with MiXCR; each CDR3 protein has one entry. In the table there are around 27,000 distinct CDR3 sequences, around 10% of which are singletons. This clonotype was sampled from a human donor in good health. Sequenced sample: effector memory CD4+ T cells from blood. Subset reported: effector memory, CD45RA- CD27-.

The CDR3: CSSSYLQGTEAFF. DNA for the CDR3: TGTTCCAGCAGTTACCTACAGGGGACTGAAGCTTTCTTT. The rearrangement joins TRBV6-2 or TRBV6-3 to TRBJ1-1, with 7 bases identical to TRBD1. This CDR3 spans 13 amino acids. CDR1 is MNHEY and CDR2 is SVGEGT in the germline V gene.